This T cell receptor beta chain derives from a study of T-cell reconstitution after alpha-beta-depleted transplantation in children. Trimming took 3 bases from V and 5 from J, leaving 14 bases between them. The CDR3 is made up of 14 amino acids. Germline V gives CDR1 SGHRS, CDR2 YFSETQ. Unique molecular identifiers featured in how the TCRbeta library was prepared. TCRdb analysed the PCR reads with MiXCR anew, one entry per CDR3 protein. The sample includes 330,000 or so distinct CDR3 sequences, over 7% seen only once; the top ten take 9.1%. Findings and caveats of the study: T-cell counts and diversity at one year post-transplant came mainly from newly produced T cells. The origin of alpha-beta T cells about two months after transplant was reportedly several hundred expanded graft clones. For some patients, TCRbeta diversity was high at day 60 because of recipient T cells and thymic progenitors that survived.

This clonotype was seen many times. The antigen is not known. Sample: peripheral blood, taken 360 days after TCRalphabeta/CD19-depleted stem cell transplant. The source is a female patient aged 2-15 years who had a stem cell transplant for Fanconi anemia, so the T cells may come from the graft donor. The chain is built from TRBV5-1 and TRBJ2-5; D is unclear. The CDR3 is CASSSARRTETQYF. The CDR3 DNA is TGCGCCAGCAGCTCAGCTCGAAGGACGGAGACCCAGTACTTC.